The 28 T cell receptor beta chains below come from one sample, sequenced in a study of early T cells in non-severe SARS-CoV-2 infection. One entry per CDR3 protein results from TCRdb running MiXCR on the 5' RACE reads. The repertoire has tens of thousands of distinct CDR3 sequences, around 4% of them found once; the top ten carry about 7.5%. The sequencing sample was made of whole blood. The source is an adult who was a healthcare worker with PCR-confirmed SARS-CoV-2 infection or an uninfected control (not recorded which).

This clonotype was seen at least ten times. The V call is TRBV18, the J call TRBJ1-5, with D uncertain. The CDR3 runs to 17 residues. Germline CDR1 is KGHSH and CDR2 is LQKENI. Trimming took off 5 bases at V and 11 bases at J, with 28 bases between the two ends. This CDR3 is CASSTLGPGMGSETQHF. Here the CDR3 DNA reads TGTGCCAGCTCAACCCTGGGCCCCGGTATGGGATCAGAGACCCAGCATTTT.

This clonotype was observed at least ten times. J is TRBJ2-5 and V is TRBV7-2; D unresolved. Trimming stripped 10 bases from V and 1 base from J, with 7 bases between. The CDR3 loop spans 11 amino acids. Germline lookup yields CDR1 SGHTA and CDR2 FQGNSA. CDR3 nucleotides: TGTGCCACCCAGCTCCAAGAGACCCAGTACTTC. Its translation is CATQLQETQYF.

Ten or more counts support this clonotype. The chain joins TRBV6-5 to TRBJ1-2; D is perhaps TRBD1 (5 bases). From germline, CDR1 is MNHEY and CDR2 SVGAGI. Trimming stripped 2 bases from V and 8 bases from J, with 12 bases between. This CDR3 has 13 residues. CDR3 loop: CASSYLTDGGYTF. The DNA of the CDR3 is TGTGCCAGCAGTTACCTGACAGACGGAGGCTACACCTTC.

The table lists this clonotype with many counts. The chain uses TRBV12-3 or TRBV12-4 and TRBJ2-3; 11 nucleotides agree with TRBD2. This CDR3 comprises 16 residues. J was trimmed by 2 bases and V by 5 bases; bases with no gene match: 6. This chain's CDR3 is CASSRRTSGYTDTQYF. DNA of the CDR3: TGTGCCAGCAGTCGCCGGACTAGCGGGTACACAGATACGCAGTATTTT.

This clonotype appeared many times. The chain combines TRBV20-1 with TRBJ2-3; 9 bases line up with TRBD1. Germline CDR1 and CDR2: DFQATT and SNEGSKA (reference sequence). V shed 5 bases, J shed 3 bases, and the junction held 9 bases outside the gene matches. CDR3 size: 15 residues. Here the CDR3 DNA reads TGCAGTGCTTTACCCGGGACAGGGACGACAGATACGCAGTATTTT. It specifies CSALPGTGTTDTQYF.

Many counts were recorded for this clonotype. The chain recombines TRBV18 with TRBJ1-2; D remains ambiguous. Germline V gene data show CDR1 as KGHSH and CDR2 as LQKENI. The CDR3 spans 15 residues. V was pared by 3 bases and J by 4 bases, with 15 bases between. CDR3: CASSPSDGARYGYTF. CDR3 coding DNA: TGTGCCAGCTCACCGTCGGACGGCGCACGCTATGGCTACACCTTC.

A few counts support this clonotype. This sequence joins TRBV7-8 and TRBJ2-2; 8 nucleotides agree with TRBD1. The germline V gene has CDR1 SGHVS and CDR2 FQNEAQ. With 2 bases clipped from V and 3 bases from J, the junction kept 11 bases outside the gene matches. The CDR3 covers 18 residues. Here the CDR3 reads CASSLHYLWGQDTGELFF. The CDR3 DNA reads as TGTGCCAGCAGCTTACATTATTTGTGGGGACAGGACACCGGGGAGCTGTTTTTT.

Regarding this clonotype: A read error is possible here, since a much larger clone lies one base away. In DNA, the CDR3 is TGCGGTGCCCCTTTTGCAGGGCTGGACACCGGGGAGCTGTTTTTT. This translates into CGAPFAGLDTGELFF. The chain is built from TRBV20-1 and TRBJ2-2; tentatively, D is TRBD1 (5 bases). Per germline, CDR1 DFQATT and CDR2 SNEGSKA (reference sequence). The CDR3 is made up of 15 amino acids.

At least ten counts were recorded for this clonotype. CDR3 nucleotides: TGTGCCAGCAGCTTAGAAGGGACAGATACGCAGTATTTT. Amino acids: CASSLEGTDTQYF. The genes are TRBV13 and TRBJ2-3, with no clear D. CDR1 is PRHDT and CDR2 is FYEKMQ in the germline V gene (reference sequence). This CDR3 region has 13 residues. V lost 1 base, J lost 3 bases, and 5 bases lay in between.

This clonotype was recorded many times. The gene calls are TRBV5-6 and TRBJ2-4, with 8 nucleotides matching TRBD2. The germline V gene encodes CDR1 SGHDT and CDR2 YYEEEE. This CDR3 region has 15 residues. With 0 bases clipped from V and 9 bases from J, the junction kept 8 bases outside the gene matches. The CDR3 protein is CASSLEGRGAGIQYF. The CDR3 DNA reads as TGTGCCAGCAGCTTGGAGGGGCGGGGGGCAGGCATTCAGTACTTC.

This clonotype was observed a handful of times. V is TRBV7-2 and J is TRBJ2-5; tentatively, D is TRBD1 (6 bases). Germline CDR1 SGHTA, CDR2 FQGNSA. Trimming shortened V by 1 base and J by 9 bases, and 15 bases separated the two germline ends. This CDR3 has 14 amino acids. This CDR3 is CASSLVVGSGAQYF. CDR3 bases: TGTGCCAGCAGCTTAGTGGTTGGATCAGGGGCCCAGTACTTC.

This clonotype was recorded a few times. This chain uses TRBV10-1 with TRBJ1-3, with D perhaps TRBD1 (5 bases). From germline, CDR1 is WNHNN and CDR2 SYGVQD (reference sequence). The CDR3 has 15 amino acids. V lost 3 bases and J 0 bases, leaving 9 bases between the germline ends. For the CDR3, the DNA is TGCGCCAGCAGTGATGGGGACCTCTCTGGAAACACCATATATTTT. Translating gives CASSDGDLSGNTIYF.

J is TRBJ2-1 and V is TRBV24-1, with 9 nucleotides matching TRBD2. CDR1 is KGHDR and CDR2 is SFDVKD in the germline V gene. The V and J ends lost 4 bases and 4 bases, in that order; junction bases with no gene match: 7. The CDR3 runs 16 residues. CDR3 sequence: CATSDPLAGAYNEQFF. For the CDR3, the DNA is TGTGCCACCAGTGACCCCTTAGCGGGAGCTTACAATGAGCAGTTCTTC.

This clonotype occurred many times. The rearrangement uses TRBV30 and TRBJ2-1; tentatively, D is TRBD2 (6 bases). CDR3 length equals 13 residues. Trimming took 8 bases from V and 7 from J, leaving 18 bases between them. Germline CDR1 reads GTSNPN; CDR2 reads SVGIG (reference sequence). The CDR3 region is CASRASARNEQFF. DNA for the CDR3: TGTGCCAGCAGGGCTAGCGCTCGTAATGAGCAGTTCTTC.

The chain carries TRBV6-2 or TRBV6-3 and TRBJ1-1; the D is unclear. Trimming removed 4 bases at V and 0 bases at J, with 12 bases between. Germline V lookup: CDR1 MNHEY, CDR2 SVGEGT. The length of the CDR3 is 15 residues. The CDR3 nucleotides are TGTGCCAGCAGTTTCCCCCTTGGGGTGAACACTGAAGCTTTCTTT. Amino acids: CASSFPLGVNTEAFF.

This clonotype was detected many times. The chain joins TRBV12-3 or TRBV12-4 to TRBJ2-3, with a weak D call TRBD2 (7 bases). Deletions cut 0 bases from V and 5 bases from J, with 9 bases between. CDR3 size: 14 residues. The CDR3 sequence: CASSLAGGGDTQYF. CDR3 DNA: TGTGCCAGCAGTTTAGCGGGAGGGGGAGATACGCAGTATTTT.

The CDR3 protein is CASSLGQTSGRGETQYF. As DNA, the CDR3 is TGTGCCAGCAGCTTAGGTCAGACTAGCGGGAGGGGAGAGACCCAGTACTTC. The chain carries TRBV11-2 and TRBJ2-5; 14 nucleotides line up with TRBD2. Germline assignment: CDR1 SGHAT and CDR2 FQNNGV. The CDR3 has 17 residues. Losses at the gene ends were 1 base for V and 4 bases for J; bases not matched to a gene: 5.

This clonotype was picked up many times. This chain links TRBV15 with TRBJ1-1; D remains ambiguous. V lost 5 bases and J lost 2, with 9 bases in between. Germline V gene sequence: CDR1 LNHNV, CDR2 YYDKDF (reference sequence). The length of the CDR3 is 13 residues. CDR3 amino acids: CATSGGFNTEAFF. The CDR3 nucleotides are TGTGCCACCAGCGGTGGGTTCAACACTGAAGCTTTCTTT.

This clonotype has ten or more counts. This sequence joins TRBV7-6 and TRBJ2-5; D not certain. The CDR3 is 12 residues long. With 5 bases removed from V and 8 bases from J, the gap between germline ends came to 12 bases. Germline CDR1 is SGHVS and CDR2 is FNYEAQ. DNA of the CDR3: TGTGCCAGCAGCCCGGACGGCGGAACCCAGTACTTC. This codes for CASSPDGGTQYF.

This clonotype was counted ten times or more. The rearrangement uses TRBV20-1 and TRBJ2-5; tentative D call: TRBD1 (6 bases). The CDR3 length is 14 residues. V was cut by 5 bases and J by 2 bases, with 15 bases left in between. CDR1 is DFQATT, CDR2 SNEGSKA, per germline (reference sequence). This CDR3 reads CSAFPPTGQETQYF. The CDR3 bases are TGCAGTGCTTTCCCCCCGACAGGTCAAGAGACCCAGTACTTC.

This clonotype was recorded at least ten times. The rearrangement uses TRBV7-9 and TRBJ1-5; D ambiguous. CDR1 and CDR2 from the germline V gene are SEHNR and FQNEAQ (reference sequence). The CDR3 spans 16 residues. Trimming left V 5 bases short and J 0 bases short, with 14 bases between. CDR3 loop: CASSRARGDSNQPQHF. CDR3 coding DNA: TGTGCCAGCAGCCGGGCGCGCGGGGATAGCAATCAGCCCCAGCATTTT.

The chain joins TRBV18 to TRBJ1-2; the D gene is possibly TRBD1 (5 bases). The length of the CDR3 is 13 residues. Germline assignment: CDR1 KGHSH and CDR2 LQKENI. Trimming took 6 bases from V and 3 from J, leaving 11 bases between them. The CDR3 here is CASSVDTYYGYTF. The DNA for the CDR3 is TGTGCCAGCTCCGTGGACACTTACTATGGCTACACCTTC.

The table lists this clonotype with a few counts. CDR3 sequence reads: CASRMAWRGTEAFF. Here the CDR3 DNA reads TGTGCCAGCAGAATGGCATGGCGGGGCACTGAAGCTTTCTTT. The gene calls are TRBV27 and TRBJ1-1; D is unclear. The V end lost 6 bases, the J end lost 4 bases, and 15 bases lay between the germline ends. Looked up from germline, CDR1 is MNHEY and CDR2 is SMNVEV (reference sequence). CDR3 length equals 14 residues.

In this sample, this clonotype turned up many times. The CDR3 bases are TGTGCCAGCAGCCTCTACAGTTACAATGAGCAGTTCTTC. Encoded protein: CASSLYSYNEQFF. The V and J genes are TRBV13 and TRBJ2-1; D is ambiguous. Trimming stripped 5 bases from V and 4 bases from J, with 9 bases between. The CDR3 is made up of 13 amino acids. Germline values: CDR1 PRHDT, CDR2 FYEKMQ (reference sequence).

In its sample, this clonotype was seen many times. This chain joins TRBV14 and TRBJ1-4, with D possibly TRBD1 on 5 matching bases. Trimming shortened V by 0 bases and J by 10 bases, and 12 bases separated the two germline ends. The CDR3 has 14 amino acids. Germline V gene lookup returns CDR1 SGHDN and CDR2 FVKESK. This CDR3 is CASSQEKGIGKLFF. DNA of the CDR3: TGTGCCAGCAGCCAAGAAAAGGGGATCGGAAAACTGTTTTTT.

This clonotype was recorded many times. The rearrangement links TRBV27 to TRBJ2-7, with D unclear. The V end lost 2 bases, the J end lost 5 bases, and 13 bases lay between the germline ends. Per the germline V gene, CDR1 is MNHEY and CDR2 is SMNVEV (reference sequence). The CDR3 runs to 14 residues. CDR3 amino acids: CASSLRVNGHEQYF. The CDR3 DNA sequence: TGTGCCAGCAGTTTAAGAGTAAACGGCCACGAGCAGTACTTC.

This clonotype has at least ten counts. J is TRBJ2-3 and V is TRBV27; D not certain. V gave up 6 bases and J gave up 2 bases, with 9 bases separating them. Germline loops: CDR1 MNHEY, CDR2 SMNVEV (reference sequence). The length of the CDR3 is 13 residues. CDR3 in amino acids: CASRQYFTDTQYF. CDR3 DNA: TGTGCCAGCAGACAGTACTTCACAGATACGCAGTATTTT.

Many counts were recorded for this clonotype. The chain recombines TRBV7-2 with TRBJ2-1, with 11 nucleotides matching TRBD2. The CDR3 is 14 amino acids. V gave up 5 bases and J gave up 9 bases; unmatched junction bases: 6. Per the germline V gene, CDR1 is SGHTA and CDR2 is FQGNSA. In nucleotides, the CDR3 is TGTGCCAGCAGCGCGGATAGCGGGAGGGGTGAGCAGTTCTTC. As protein: CASSADSGRGEQFF.